This entry describes one T cell receptor (beta chain). Its specificity is not known. Unique molecular identifiers were attached to individual cDNA molecules during library preparation. MiXCR, applied by TCRdb to the RACE reads, yields one record per CDR3 protein. The table lists under 95,000 distinct CDR3 sequences, approximately 9% of them singletons. V lost 7 bases to trimming and J lost 6 bases; unmatched junction nucleotides: 10. Germline loops: CDR1 SQVTM, CDR2 ANQGSEA. There are 14 residues in the CDR3. This entry comes from a study of human T cells and chemical hapten exposure. Study outcomes and limitations: Having alopecia, donors may respond immunologically unlike healthy people.

Time point in this sample: pre-sensitization, week 0. Indicated treatment: therapeutic diphenylcyclopropenone sensitization with weekly scalp DPC. This specimen consisted of whole blood, obtained in connection with sensitization to the hapten diphenylcyclopropenone (DPC). The receptor was isolated from a man aged 40-55 years with alopecia areata. Some clones in this sample may be carry-over from other donors' samples. The chain couples TRBV29-1 to TRBJ2-1; 9 bases line up with TRBD2. CDR3 in DNA: TGCAGCGACAATAGCGGGAGCGCCCGCAATGAGCAGTTCTTC. Translating gives CSDNSGSARNEQFF.